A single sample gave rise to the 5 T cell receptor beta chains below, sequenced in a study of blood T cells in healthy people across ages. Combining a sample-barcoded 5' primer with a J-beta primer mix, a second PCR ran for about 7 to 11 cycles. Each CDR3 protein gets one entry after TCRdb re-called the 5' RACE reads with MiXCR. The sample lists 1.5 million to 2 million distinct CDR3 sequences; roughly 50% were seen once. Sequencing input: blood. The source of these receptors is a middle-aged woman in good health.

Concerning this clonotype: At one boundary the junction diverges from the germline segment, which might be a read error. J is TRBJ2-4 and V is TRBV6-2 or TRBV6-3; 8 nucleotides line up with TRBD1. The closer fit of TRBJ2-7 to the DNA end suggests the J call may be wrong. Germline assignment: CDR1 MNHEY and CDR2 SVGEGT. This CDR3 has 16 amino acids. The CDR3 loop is CACSYSPGQATYEQYF. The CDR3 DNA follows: TGTGCCTGCAGTTACTCCCCGGGACAGGCGACCTACGAGCAGTACTTC.

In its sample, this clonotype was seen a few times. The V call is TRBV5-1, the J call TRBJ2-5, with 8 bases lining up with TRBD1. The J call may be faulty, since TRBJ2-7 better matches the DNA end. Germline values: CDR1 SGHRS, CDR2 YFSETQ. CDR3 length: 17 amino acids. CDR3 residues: CASSLPRQGKKAYEQYF. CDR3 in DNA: TGCGCCAGCAGCTTGCCGAGACAGGGGAAAAAGGCCTACGAGCAGTACTTC.

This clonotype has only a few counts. CDR3 amino acids: CASSFWSLGSYNEQFF. DNA for the CDR3: TGCGCCAGCAGCTTTTGGAGCCTTGGCTCCTACAATGAGCAGTTCTTC. The gene calls are TRBV5-1 and TRBJ2-1; no clear D gene. V was clipped by 2 bases and J by 0 bases, with 12 bases between them. CDR1 is SGHRS, CDR2 YFSETQ, per germline. The CDR3 length is 16 residues.

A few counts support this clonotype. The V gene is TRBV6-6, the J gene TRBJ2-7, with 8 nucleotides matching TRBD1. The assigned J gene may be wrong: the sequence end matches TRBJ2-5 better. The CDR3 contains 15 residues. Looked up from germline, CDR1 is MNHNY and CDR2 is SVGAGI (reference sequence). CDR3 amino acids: CASSSEQGERETQYF. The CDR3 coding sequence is TGTGCCAGCAGTTCCGAACAGGGGGAGCGTGAGACCCAGTACTTC.

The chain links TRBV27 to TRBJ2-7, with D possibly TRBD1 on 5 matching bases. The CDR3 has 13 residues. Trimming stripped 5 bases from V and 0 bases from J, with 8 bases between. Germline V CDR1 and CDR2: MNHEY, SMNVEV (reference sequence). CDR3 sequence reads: CASSGAASYEQYF. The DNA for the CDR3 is TGTGCCAGCAGTGGGGCAGCCTCCTACGAGCAGTACTTC.